This TCR beta chain was identified during a study of cytotoxic CD8 clonotypes in ibrutinib-treated CLL. Looked up from germline, CDR1 is ENHRY and CDR2 is SYGVKD. Between the trimmed V and J ends, which lost 6 bases and 3 bases, there was a span of 11 bases. The CDR3 covers 14 residues. Study findings and constraints: Clonality climbed at ibrutinib response, then dropped toward baseline at progression.

Measured with immunoSEQ multiplex PCR; TCRdb has only the in-frame clones, and not every one. Here the sample spans some 17,000 clones, about 86% being singletons. Turning to this clone: Antigen unknown.

Sequencing was performed on PBMCs, taken before ibrutinib treatment. This receptor was taken from a human donor with chronic lymphocytic leukemia. The gene calls are TRBV10-3 and TRBJ1-4; D is unclear. The CDR3 region has the DNA TGTGCCATCAGCCGCGGGGTATCTAATGAAAAACTGTTTTTT. As protein: CAISRGVSNEKLFF.